Each of the 30 T cell receptor beta chains below was sequenced from the same sample in a study of cytomegalovirus exposure and HLA in healthy donors. This PCR relied on a set of 60 Vbeta primers and 13 Jbeta primers. Sequencing was performed with immunoSEQ multiplex PCR; in TCRdb, only in-frame clones are kept and a portion is missing. The table has fewer than 150,000 clones, 80% seen once. Source material: PBMCs. Receptor source: a female donor in good health and CMV-seropositive.

This sequence joins TRBV27 and TRBJ1-1, with D maybe TRBD1 (6 bases). Trimming took 5 bases from V and 3 from J, leaving 22 bases between them. Germline V gene lookup returns CDR1 MNHEY and CDR2 SMNVEV (reference sequence). This CDR3 is built from 17 residues. CDR3 loop: CASSPGQSKGWDTEAFF. CDR3 nucleotides: TGTGCCAGCAGTCCTGGACAGTCAAAAGGCTGGGACACTGAAGCTTTCTTT.

This clone was found once. The J gene is TRBJ2-5, the V gene TRBV7-2, with 10 positions matching TRBD1. After removal of 1 base from V and 3 bases from J, the junction contained 2 bases not matched to a gene. The germline V gene has CDR1 SGHTA and CDR2 FQGNSA. This CDR3 is built from 15 residues. The CDR3 here is CASSLGGTGEETQYF. Written as DNA, the CDR3 is TGTGCCAGCAGCTTAGGAGGGACAGGGGAAGAGACCCAGTACTTC.

The chain carries TRBV7-8 and TRBJ2-7, with 8 positions matching TRBD1. V lost 2 bases, J lost 6 bases, and 3 bases stayed unmatched. The CDR3 runs 13 residues. Looked up from germline, CDR1 is SGHVS and CDR2 is FQNEAQ. The CDR3 protein is CASSLRDRLEQYF. The DNA of the CDR3 is TGTGCCAGCAGCTTAAGGGACAGGCTCGAGCAGTACTTC.

The rearrangement links TRBV2 to TRBJ1-5; D is undetermined. The germline V and J ends were trimmed by 4 bases and 9 bases, with 7 bases remaining between them. The germline CDR1 and CDR2 sequences are SNHLY and FYNNEI. The CDR3 covers 11 residues. The CDR3 coding sequence is TGTGCCAGCAGTGGCCGGGGGCCCCAGCATTTT. This gives the protein CASSGRGPQHF.

DNA of the CDR3: TGTGCCTGGAGTGTACAGGGCGACTATGGCTACACCTTC. Translating it yields CAWSVQGDYGYTF. The chain combines TRBV30 with TRBJ1-2; possible D gene TRBD1, 6 bases. The germline V gene has CDR1 GTSNPN and CDR2 SVGIG (reference sequence). This CDR3 has 13 amino acids. The ends were cut back, 0 bases at V and 3 bases at J, with 8 bases in the middle.

The rearrangement uses TRBV18 and TRBJ1-1, with 8 bases that match TRBD1. Unmatched junction bases numbered 4, after V lost 3 bases and J lost 1 base. Germline values: CDR1 KGHSH, CDR2 LQKENI. The CDR3 sequence is 15 residues long. CDR3 DNA sequence: TGTGCCAGCTCACCGAAACAGGGGGGGAACACTGAAGCTTTCTTT. Translating it yields CASSPKQGGNTEAFF.

The genes are TRBV4-2 and TRBJ1-1, with TRBD1 matching 9 bases. J was trimmed by 8 bases and V by 0 bases; bases with no gene match: 4. CDR3 size: 14 residues. Germline CDR1 LGHNA, CDR2 YNFKEQ. As DNA, the CDR3 is TGTGCCAGCAGCCAAGATAGGGGACAGGGCGAAGCTTTCTTT. Its protein is CASSQDRGQGEAFF.

The chain carries TRBV19 and TRBJ1-6; TRBD1 matches at 8 bases. Germline values: CDR1 LNHDA, CDR2 SQIVND (reference sequence). The CDR3 runs to 13 residues. J gave up 8 bases and V 4 bases, and 1 base lay outside the gene matches. CDR3 nucleotides: TGTGCCAGTAGTACACAGGGGGATTCACCCCTCCACTTT. As protein: CASSTQGDSPLHF.

This clone was seen more than once but under ten times. The V call is TRBV6-5, the J call TRBJ1-6; D not certain. From germline, CDR1 is MNHEY and CDR2 SVGAGI. V lost 5 bases, J lost 7 bases, and 9 bases lay in between. This CDR3 is built from 13 residues. The CDR3 sequence: CASSVYGNSPLHF. DNA of the CDR3: TGTGCCAGCAGTGTATACGGGAATTCACCCCTCCACTTT.

The chain has TRBV2 and TRBJ2-7; TRBD2 agrees at 12 bases. The germline CDR1 and CDR2 sequences are SNHLY and FYNNEI. V lost 9 bases to trimming and J lost 0 bases; unmatched junction nucleotides: 6. There are 15 residues in the CDR3. The CDR3 nucleotides read TGTGCCAGTGGAGCGACTAGCGGGGGCTCCTACGAGCAGTACTTC. Its translation is CASGATSGGSYEQYF.

The rearrangement joins TRBV5-6 to TRBJ2-3; D might be TRBD1 (5 bases). Trimming shortened V by 4 bases and J by 6 bases, and 9 bases separated the two germline ends. Germline-derived CDR1 and CDR2 are SGHDT and YYEEEE. The CDR3 spans 12 residues. The DNA of the CDR3 is TGTGCCAGCAGCCTAGGGGTGGATACGCAGTATTTT. Encoded protein: CASSLGVDTQYF. Full variable domain (rest looked up from reference TRBV5-6 and TRBJ2-3): DAGVTQSPTHLIKTRGQQVTLRCSPKSGHDTVSWYQQALGQGPQFIFQYYEEEERQRGNFPDRFSGHQFPNYSSELNVNALLLGDSALYLCASSLGVDTQYFGPGTRLTVL.

This chain connects TRBV9 to TRBJ2-4; TRBD2 might be the D (5 bases). Trimming cost V 5 bases and J 8 bases, with 11 bases left between them. Germline V lookup: CDR1 SGDLS, CDR2 YYNGEE. The CDR3 spans 12 residues. Written as DNA, the CDR3 is TGTGCCAGCAGTACGGCGGGTCACATTCAGTACTTC. This translates into CASSTAGHIQYF. The variable domain in full, completed from reference TRBV9 and TRBJ2-4, reads DSGVTQTPKHLITATGQRVTLRCSPRSGDLSVYWYQQSLDQGLQFLIQYYNGEERAKGNILERFSAQQFPDLHSELNLSSLELGDSALYFCASSTAGHIQYFGAGTRLSVL.

This clone counts as medium-sized. The J gene is TRBJ1-5, the V gene TRBV4-1; weak D call: TRBD1 (5 bases). The germline V gene has CDR1 MGHRA and CDR2 YSYEKL. This CDR3 is built from 14 residues. Trimming left V 1 base short and J 6 bases short, with 10 bases between. The CDR3 here is CASSQGRGGQPQHF. In DNA form, the CDR3 reads TGCGCCAGCAGCCAAGGGAGGGGTGGTCAGCCCCAGCATTTT.

The chain couples TRBV5-1 to TRBJ2-1; TRBD2 agrees at 8 bases. The V gene end was trimmed by 3 bases and the J gene end by 3 bases; junction bases not matched to a gene: 5. This CDR3 spans 15 amino acids. The germline CDR1 and CDR2 sequences are SGHRS and YFSETQ. In DNA, the CDR3 is TGCGCCAGCAGCTCAGGACTAGCAGGCTACAATGAGCAGTTCTTC. Its translation: CASSSGLAGYNEQFF.

This chain uses TRBV27 with TRBJ1-3; a weak D match, TRBD1 (6 bases). This CDR3 is built from 13 residues. Germline CDR1 reads MNHEY; CDR2 reads SMNVEV (reference sequence). Trimming removed 8 bases at V and 1 base at J, with 9 bases between. CDR3 in amino acids: CASSRGSGNTIYF. The CDR3, as DNA: TGTGCCAGCTCCAGGGGTTCTGGAAACACCATATATTTT.

The chain is built from TRBV19 and TRBJ1-2; 8 bases align to TRBD1. Germline CDR1 is LNHDA and CDR2 is SQIVND (reference sequence). The CDR3 has 15 residues. J was trimmed by 7 bases and V by 3 bases; bases with no gene match: 10. In DNA, the CDR3 is TGTGCCAGTAGTATCTCCCCCCACAGGGGGATTGGCTACACCTTC. It is translated as CASSISPHRGIGYTF. The whole variable domain, filled in from reference TRBV19 and TRBJ1-2, reads DGGITQSPKYLFRKEGQNVTLSCEQNLNHDAMYWYRQDPGQGLRLIYYSQIVNDFQKGDIAEGYSVSREKKESFPLTVTSAQKNPTAFYLCASSISPHRGIGYTFGSGTRLTVV.

The V call is TRBV28, the J call TRBJ1-1, with D perhaps matching TRBD1 (5 bases). Germline-derived CDR1 and CDR2 are MDHEN and SYDVKM. The CDR3 is made up of 13 amino acids. The ends were cut back, 2 bases at V and 14 bases at J, with 18 bases in the middle. The CDR3 bases are TGTGCCAGCAGTTTAGAATCGGGGAGGGGATGGTTCTTT. Amino acid sequence: CASSLESGRGWFF.

The chain joins TRBV5-1 to TRBJ1-6; D ambiguous. V lost 4 bases to trimming and J lost 0 bases, with 11 bases between them. Germline values: CDR1 SGHRS, CDR2 YFSETQ. CDR3 length: 16 amino acids. CDR3: CASSPDGSSYNSPLHF. In DNA form, the CDR3 reads TGCGCCAGCAGCCCTGATGGGAGCTCCTATAATTCACCCCTCCACTTT.

This clone was detected once. This sequence joins TRBV2 and TRBJ1-5, with TRBD1 identical over 9 bases. V trimming: 6 bases; J trimming: 7 bases; junction bases outside the gene matches: 7. The germline V gene has CDR1 SNHLY and CDR2 FYNNEI. The CDR3 has 14 amino acids. CDR3 sequence: CASSGGTGKQPQHF. CDR3 nucleotide sequence: TGTGCCAGCAGCGGCGGGACAGGGAAACAGCCCCAGCATTTT.

The chain joins TRBV14 to TRBJ2-5, with 7 bases fitting TRBD1. The germline V gene has CDR1 SGHDN and CDR2 FVKESK. V dropped 5 bases and J dropped 5; count of bases not matched to a gene: 11. The CDR3 covers 15 residues. DNA for the CDR3: TGTGCCAGCAGCTTCGACAGGGAAGGTTGGGAGACCCAGTACTTC. Translating it yields CASSFDREGWETQYF.

This clone was counted a single time. The genes are TRBV19 and TRBJ2-1, with 9 bases matching TRBD1. Germline-derived CDR1 and CDR2 are LNHDA and SQIVND (reference sequence). This CDR3 has 15 residues. V lost 7 bases, J lost 7 bases, and 11 bases stayed unmatched. The CDR3 bases are TGTGCCAGTAAAGAGGGGACAGGGTCATGGAATGAGCAGTTCTTC. Amino acids: CASKEGTGSWNEQFF. Filled out from reference TRBV19 and TRBJ2-1, the complete variable domain reads DGGITQSPKYLFRKEGQNVTLSCEQNLNHDAMYWYRQDPGQGLRLIYYSQIVNDFQKGDIAEGYSVSREKKESFPLTVTSAQKNPTAFYLCASKEGTGSWNEQFFGPGTRLTVL.

This clone was seen just once. This chain connects TRBV4-1 to TRBJ2-2, with a tentative D call TRBD2 (6 bases). V was clipped by 4 bases and J by 3 bases, with 21 bases between them. The CDR3 extends over 18 amino acids. Germline loops: CDR1 MGHRA, CDR2 YSYEKL. For the CDR3, the DNA is TGCGCCAGCAGCCGCCGGGAAGGGCGGGGTGGTGACACCGGGGAGCTGTTTTTT. Its translation is CASSRREGRGGDTGELFF.

The chain recombines TRBV5-4 with TRBJ2-1; TRBD2 is a possible D gene (7 bases). CDR3 size: 16 residues. The germline V gene encodes CDR1 SGHNT and CDR2 YYREEE (reference sequence). V lost 0 bases, J lost 4 bases, and 14 bases lay in between. The CDR3 DNA reads as TGTGCCAGCAGCTTGGCTGGCGGGGGCCCGTACAATGAGCAGTTCTTC. Encoded protein: CASSLAGGGPYNEQFF. The full variable domain, its missing parts supplied by reference TRBV5-4 and TRBJ2-1, is ETGVTQSPTHLIKTRGQQVTLRCSSQSGHNTVSWYQQALGQGPQFIFQYYREEENGRGNFPPRFSGLQFPNYSSELNVNALELDDSALYLCASSLAGGGPYNEQFFGPGTRLTVL.

The rearrangement joins TRBV7-9 to TRBJ2-3; 9 bases map to TRBD1. J lost 2 bases, V lost 1 base, and 7 bases had no gene match. Germline V gene lookup returns CDR1 SEHNR and CDR2 FQNEAQ (reference sequence). There are 17 residues in the CDR3. CDR3 sequence reads: CASSLGTGVRPTDTQYF. Written as DNA, the CDR3 is TGTGCCAGCAGCTTAGGGACAGGGGTGCGCCCCACAGATACGCAGTATTTT.

The gene calls are TRBV6-5 and TRBJ2-3, with 9 positions matching TRBD2. The junction had 7 bases not matched to a gene; V was cut back by 6 bases and J by 6 bases. There are 14 residues in the CDR3. Germline CDR1 reads MNHEY; CDR2 reads SVGAGI. Written as DNA, the CDR3 is TGTGCCAGCAGAACGGGACTAGCTGGGGATACGCAGTATTTT. Amino acid sequence: CASRTGLAGDTQYF.

The gene calls are TRBV5-4 and TRBJ2-7; 7 bases align to TRBD1. CDR1 and CDR2 from the germline V gene are SGHNT and YYREEE (reference sequence). The trim removed 0 bases at V and 2 bases at J, leaving 8 bases unmatched. The CDR3 consists of 16 residues. CDR3 sequence: CASSLGGRTGTYEQYF. The CDR3 region has the DNA TGTGCCAGCAGCTTGGGGGGGCGGACAGGAACCTACGAGCAGTACTTC.

The CDR3 DNA is TGTGCCAGCATACAGGGGAGCTCCTACGAGCAGTACTTC. This codes for CASIQGSSYEQYF. The chain couples TRBV6-1 to TRBJ2-7, with 7 bases lining up with TRBD1. The CDR3 contains 13 residues. Germline trimming cut 7 bases from V and 0 bases from J; bases unmatched to any gene: 3. CDR1 MNHNS and CDR2 SASEGT come from the germline V gene.

This clone appeared a few times. The chain uses TRBV5-4 and TRBJ2-3, with 8 nucleotides matching TRBD2. This CDR3 contains 18 residues. The germline gives CDR1 SGHNT, CDR2 YYREEE (reference sequence). With V trimmed by 4 bases and J by 3 bases, 16 bases remained unmatched. CDR3 coding DNA: TGTGCCAGCAGCCGCAAATACTTAGCGGGGCGAAGAACAGATACGCAGTATTTT. Amino acids: CASSRKYLAGRRTDTQYF.

This chain connects TRBV5-1 to TRBJ2-3; the match to TRBD2 covers 9 bases. V shed 0 bases and J 2 bases; nucleotides not matched to a gene: 4. The CDR3 totals 16 residues. Germline-derived CDR1 and CDR2 are SGHRS and YFSETQ. The CDR3 DNA reads TGCGCCAGCAGCTTGGGATCTAGCGGGGCCACAGATACGCAGTATTTT. Its protein product is CASSLGSSGATDTQYF.

The rearrangement joins TRBV7-2 to TRBJ1-6, with 7 bases lining up with TRBD1. V lost 5 bases, J lost 7 bases, and 14 bases stayed unmatched. CDR3 length: 17 amino acids. The germline CDR1 and CDR2 sequences are SGHTA and FQGNSA. The CDR3 sequence: CASSPSPYRGPNSPLHF. CDR3 nucleotides: TGTGCCAGCAGCCCTAGCCCATACAGGGGCCCGAATTCACCCCTCCACTTT.